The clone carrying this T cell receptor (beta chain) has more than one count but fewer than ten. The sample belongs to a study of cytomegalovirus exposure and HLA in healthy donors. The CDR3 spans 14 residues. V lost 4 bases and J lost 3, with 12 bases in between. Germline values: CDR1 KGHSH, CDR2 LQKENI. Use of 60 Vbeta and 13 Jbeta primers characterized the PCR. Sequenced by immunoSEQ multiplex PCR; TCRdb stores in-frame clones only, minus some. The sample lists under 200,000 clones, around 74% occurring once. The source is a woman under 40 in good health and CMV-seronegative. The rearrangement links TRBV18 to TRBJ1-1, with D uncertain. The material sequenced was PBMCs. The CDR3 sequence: CASSQHVRDTEAFF. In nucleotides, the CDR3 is TGTGCCAGCTCACAACACGTACGGGACACTGAAGCTTTCTTT.